The rows below give T cell receptor beta chains drawn from one sample of a study of post-analysis software for immune sequencing data. TCRdb used MiXCR to reprocess the PCR reads, holding one entry per CDR3 protein. This table has roughly 570,000 distinct CDR3 sequences, under 40% appearing once. Sequenced input: blood. Every receptor here comes from a girl aged 2-17 years with multiple sclerosis. Both conserved end residues are part of each CDR3. Fields, in order: D gene, clone size, J gene, V gene, CDR3 protein, CDR3 DNA. A D gene is named only where the DNA matches it firmly. Size tells how often a clone was seen (once, few, many) or the class of an expanded clone, and some rows leave it out.

d_call: TRBD2
clone_size: -
j_call: TRBJ2-1
v_call: TRBV3-1
cdr3_aa: CASSRLRATSGGSEQFF
cdr3_nt: TGTGCCAGCAGCCGGCTCCGGGCAACTAGCGGGGGCTCGGAGCAGTTCTTC

d_call: -
clone_size: -
j_call: TRBJ2-2
v_call: TRBV11-2
cdr3_aa: CASRQTGGTGELFF
cdr3_nt: TGTGCCAGCAGACAAACAGGAGGCACCGGGGAGCTGTTTTTT

d_call: TRBD1
clone_size: -
j_call: TRBJ1-6
v_call: TRBV4-1
cdr3_aa: CASSQGQGTSPLHF
cdr3_nt: TGCGCCAGCAGCCAAGGACAGGGAACGTCACCCCTCCACTTT

d_call: -
clone_size: -
j_call: TRBJ2-7
v_call: TRBV5-6
cdr3_aa: CASSLVPFRGKACEQYF
cdr3_nt: TGTGCCAGCAGCTTGGTCCCGTTCAGGGGAAAGGCCTGCGAGCAGTACTTC

d_call: -
clone_size: few
j_call: TRBJ2-5
v_call: TRBV20-1
cdr3_aa: CSAKLAPHFRETQYF
cdr3_nt: TGCAGTGCGAAACTGGCCCCCCATTTCCGGGAGACCCAGTACTTC

d_call: -
clone_size: -
j_call: TRBJ2-7
v_call: TRBV7-3
cdr3_aa: CAGSTSAGYEQYF
cdr3_nt: TGTGCCGGCAGCACCTCCGCGGGGTACGAGCAGTACTTC

d_call: TRBD1
clone_size: -
j_call: TRBJ1-1
v_call: TRBV5-1
cdr3_aa: CASMQGAPNTEAFF
cdr3_nt: TGCGCCAGCATGCAGGGGGCGCCGAACACTGAAGCTTTCTTT

d_call: -
clone_size: -
j_call: TRBJ2-5
v_call: TRBV24-1
cdr3_aa: CATSDRGTAKETQYF
cdr3_nt: TGTGCCACCAGTGACCGTGGGACGGCCAAAGAGACCCAGTACTTC

d_call: TRBD1
clone_size: -
j_call: TRBJ1-5
v_call: TRBV6-1
cdr3_aa: CASSEISRGQVGNQPQHF
cdr3_nt: TGTGCCAGCAGTGAAATTTCGAGGGGGCAAGTTGGCAATCAGCCCCAGCATTTT

d_call: -
clone_size: few
j_call: TRBJ2-7
v_call: TRBV2
cdr3_aa: CASSEALPDNDNEQYF
cdr3_nt: TGTGCCAGCAGTGAAGCGCTTCCGGACAACGACAATGAGCAGTACTTC

d_call: -
clone_size: -
j_call: TRBJ1-2
v_call: TRBV14
cdr3_aa: CASSPRWGADGHTF
cdr3_nt: TGTGCCAGCAGCCCTCGGTGGGGCGCCGATGGCCACACCTTC

d_call: -
clone_size: -
j_call: TRBJ1-1
v_call: TRBV24-1
cdr3_aa: CATSLGNTEAFF
cdr3_nt: TGTGCCACCAGTTTGGGGAACACTGAAGCTTTCTTT

d_call: TRBD1
clone_size: -
j_call: TRBJ2-5
v_call: TRBV29-1
cdr3_aa: CSVEPGQGSETQYF
cdr3_nt: TGCAGCGTCGAACCGGGACAGGGTTCAGAGACCCAGTACTTC

d_call: TRBD1
clone_size: -
j_call: TRBJ2-3
v_call: TRBV18
cdr3_aa: CASSPQGASTDTQYF
cdr3_nt: TGTGCCAGCTCTCCCCAGGGGGCAAGCACAGATACGCAGTATTTT

d_call: TRBD1
clone_size: -
j_call: TRBJ1-6
v_call: TRBV20-1
cdr3_aa: CSARQTGFNSPLHF
cdr3_nt: TGCAGTGCTAGACAGACAGGGTTTAATTCACCCCTCCACTTT

d_call: -
clone_size: -
j_call: TRBJ2-4
v_call: TRBV4-2
cdr3_aa: CASSQEGGLSYILAKNIQYF
cdr3_nt: TGTGCCAGCAGCCAAGAGGGGGGGCTCTCTTATATTCTAGCCAAAAACATTCAGTACTTC

d_call: -
clone_size: many
j_call: TRBJ2-5
v_call: TRBV4-2
cdr3_aa: CASSQGLVGLRKTQYF
cdr3_nt: TGTGCCAGCAGCCAGGGGCTGGTGGGGTTGAGAAAGACCCAGTACTTC

d_call: TRBD1
clone_size: few
j_call: TRBJ1-1
v_call: TRBV20-1
cdr3_aa: CSARGQSYEAFF
cdr3_nt: TGCAGTGCTAGGGGACAGAGCTATGAAGCTTTCTTT

d_call: TRBD1
clone_size: few
j_call: TRBJ2-5
v_call: TRBV2
cdr3_aa: CASQGDETQYF
cdr3_nt: TGTGCCAGCCAGGGGGATGAGACCCAGTACTTC

d_call: -
clone_size: -
j_call: TRBJ1-2
v_call: TRBV6-5
cdr3_aa: CASRPNWDPQNYGYTF
cdr3_nt: TGTGCCAGCAGACCAAATTGGGACCCACAGAACTATGGCTACACCTTC

d_call: TRBD1
clone_size: -
j_call: TRBJ1-4
v_call: TRBV12-3/TRBV12-4
cdr3_aa: CASRLTGGRGEKLFF
cdr3_nt: TGTGCCAGCAGACTTACAGGGGGTCGGGGTGAAAAACTGTTTTTT

d_call: TRBD2
clone_size: -
j_call: TRBJ2-3
v_call: TRBV7-9
cdr3_aa: CATQAELAGGTDTQYF
cdr3_nt: TGTGCCACCCAGGCGGAACTAGCGGGGGGGACAGATACGCAGTATTTT

d_call: -
clone_size: -
j_call: TRBJ1-4
v_call: TRBV28
cdr3_aa: CASSLPRGPEGEKLFF
cdr3_nt: TGTGCCAGCAGTTTACCCCGGGGGCCGGAGGGCGAAAAACTGTTTTTT

d_call: TRBD1
clone_size: -
j_call: TRBJ1-2
v_call: TRBV5-1
cdr3_aa: CASSPKDRANYGYTF
cdr3_nt: TGCGCCAGCAGTCCGAAGGACAGGGCTAACTATGGCTACACCTTC

d_call: TRBD1
clone_size: many
j_call: TRBJ2-3
v_call: TRBV10-3
cdr3_aa: CAIRAGTGDSGSTDTQYF
cdr3_nt: TGTGCCATCAGGGCCGGGACAGGAGATAGCGGAAGCACAGATACGCAGTATTTT

d_call: TRBD2
clone_size: -
j_call: TRBJ2-3
v_call: TRBV5-8
cdr3_aa: CASSLGLAGVPSTDTQYF
cdr3_nt: TGTGCCAGCAGCTTGGGGCTAGCGGGCGTCCCCAGCACAGATACGCAGTATTTT

d_call: TRBD1
clone_size: -
j_call: TRBJ1-5
v_call: TRBV6-5
cdr3_aa: CASSYLRQGSNQPQHF
cdr3_nt: TGTGCCAGCAGTTACTTGCGACAGGGTAGCAATCAGCCCCAGCATTTT

d_call: TRBD1
clone_size: -
j_call: TRBJ1-4
v_call: TRBV20-1
cdr3_aa: CSARDRAGQGTTNEKLFF
cdr3_nt: TGCAGTGCTAGAGATAGGGCGGGACAGGGTACAACTAATGAAAAACTGTTTTTT

d_call: -
clone_size: few
j_call: TRBJ1-5
v_call: TRBV10-3
cdr3_aa: CATHRILNQPQHF
cdr3_nt: TGTGCCACCCACAGGATACTCAATCAGCCCCAGCATTTT

d_call: -
clone_size: few
j_call: TRBJ2-7
v_call: TRBV29-1
cdr3_aa: CSVESGVYEQYF
cdr3_nt: TGCAGCGTTGAAAGTGGGGTCTACGAGCAGTACTTC

d_call: TRBD2
clone_size: -
j_call: TRBJ2-7
v_call: TRBV6-5
cdr3_aa: CASSYSRALAGGDEQYF
cdr3_nt: TGTGCCAGCAGTTACTCGAGAGCCCTAGCGGGGGGTGATGAGCAGTACTTC

d_call: TRBD1
clone_size: few
j_call: TRBJ1-5
v_call: TRBV20-1
cdr3_aa: CSATTGTGVYSNQPQHF
cdr3_nt: TGCAGTGCTACAACCGGGACAGGAGTATATAGCAATCAGCCCCAGCATTTT

d_call: -
clone_size: few
j_call: TRBJ1-1
v_call: TRBV24-1
cdr3_aa: CATSDPGKAEAFF
cdr3_nt: TGTGCCACCAGTGATCCAGGGAAGGCTGAAGCTTTCTTT

d_call: -
clone_size: -
j_call: TRBJ2-5
v_call: TRBV5-1
cdr3_aa: CASSPGTGPETQYF
cdr3_nt: TGCGCCAGCAGCCCCGGGACCGGACCAGAGACCCAGTACTTC

d_call: -
clone_size: -
j_call: TRBJ2-3
v_call: TRBV14
cdr3_aa: CASSPLTGQITSTDTQYF
cdr3_nt: TGTGCCAGCAGCCCGCTAACGGGACAAATAACTAGCACAGATACGCAGTATTTT

d_call: -
clone_size: few
j_call: TRBJ1-1
v_call: TRBV29-1
cdr3_aa: CSVERGMNTEAFF
cdr3_nt: TGCAGCGTTGAACGGGGAATGAACACTGAAGCTTTCTTT

d_call: -
clone_size: -
j_call: TRBJ1-2
v_call: TRBV4-1
cdr3_aa: CASSQPGASYGYTF
cdr3_nt: TGCGCCAGCAGCCAACCGGGGGCCAGCTATGGCTACACCTTC

d_call: TRBD2
clone_size: few
j_call: TRBJ2-5
v_call: TRBV20-1
cdr3_aa: CSARLHLAGAQETQYF
cdr3_nt: TGCAGTGCTCGACTCCACCTAGCGGGGGCCCAAGAGACCCAGTACTTC

d_call: -
clone_size: -
j_call: TRBJ2-3
v_call: TRBV20-1
cdr3_aa: CSARALGGPTDTQYF
cdr3_nt: TGCAGTGCTAGAGCCCTGGGGGGGCCCACAGATACGCAGTATTTT

d_call: TRBD2
clone_size: -
j_call: TRBJ2-7
v_call: TRBV20-1
cdr3_aa: CSASRSGAYEQYF
cdr3_nt: TGCAGTGCTAGCCGGAGCGGGGCCTACGAGCAGTACTTC